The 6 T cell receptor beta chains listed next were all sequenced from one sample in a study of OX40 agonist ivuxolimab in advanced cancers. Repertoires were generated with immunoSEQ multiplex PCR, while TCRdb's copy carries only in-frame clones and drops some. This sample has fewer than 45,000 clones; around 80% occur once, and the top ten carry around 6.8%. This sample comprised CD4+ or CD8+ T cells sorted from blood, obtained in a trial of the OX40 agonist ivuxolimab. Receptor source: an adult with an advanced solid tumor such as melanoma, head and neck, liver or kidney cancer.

The CDR3 here is CASSLVPGGNTGELFF. The CDR3 coding sequence is TGTGCCAGCAGCTTAGTTCCAGGGGGGAACACCGGGGAGCTGTTTTTT. This chain uses TRBV7-7 with TRBJ2-2, with 7 bases that match TRBD1. The CDR3 has 16 residues. The germline V gene encodes CDR1 SSHAT and CDR2 FNYEAQ (reference sequence). The ends lost 1 base at V and 1 base at J; junction bases unmatched: 3.

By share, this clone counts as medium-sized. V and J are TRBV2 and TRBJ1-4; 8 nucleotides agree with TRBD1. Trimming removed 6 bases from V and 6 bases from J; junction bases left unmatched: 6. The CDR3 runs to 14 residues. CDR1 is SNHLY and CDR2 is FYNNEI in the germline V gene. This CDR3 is CASRENRGDEKLFF. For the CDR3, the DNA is TGTGCCAGCAGAGAAAACAGGGGGGATGAAAAACTGTTTTTT.

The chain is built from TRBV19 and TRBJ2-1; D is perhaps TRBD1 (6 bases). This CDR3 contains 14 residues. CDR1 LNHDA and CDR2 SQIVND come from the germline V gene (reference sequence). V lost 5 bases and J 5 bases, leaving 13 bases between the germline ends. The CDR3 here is CASSSGTNNNEQFF. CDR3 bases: TGTGCCAGTAGTTCCGGGACAAACAACAATGAGCAGTTCTTC. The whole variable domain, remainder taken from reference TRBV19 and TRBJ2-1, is DGGITQSPKYLFRKEGQNVTLSCEQNLNHDAMYWYRQDPGQGLRLIYYSQIVNDFQKGDIAEGYSVSREKKESFPLTVTSAQKNPTAFYLCASSSGTNNNEQFFGPGTRLTVL.

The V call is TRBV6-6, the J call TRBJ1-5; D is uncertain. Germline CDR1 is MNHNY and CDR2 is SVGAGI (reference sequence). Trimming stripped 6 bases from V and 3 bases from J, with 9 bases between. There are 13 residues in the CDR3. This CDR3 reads CASSFIPNQPQHF. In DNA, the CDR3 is TGTGCCAGCAGCTTCATTCCCAATCAGCCCCAGCATTTT.

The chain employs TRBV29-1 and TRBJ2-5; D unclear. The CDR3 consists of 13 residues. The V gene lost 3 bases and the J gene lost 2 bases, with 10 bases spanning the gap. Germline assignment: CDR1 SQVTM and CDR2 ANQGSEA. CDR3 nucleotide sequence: TGCAGCGTTGATAGTGGTAGGCAAGAGACCCAGTACTTC. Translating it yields CSVDSGRQETQYF.

The CDR3 sequence is CASSLGTIGDEQYF. The CDR3, as DNA: TGCGCCAGCAGCTTGGGGACTATCGGGGACGAGCAGTACTTC. The chain recombines TRBV5-1 with TRBJ2-7; possible D gene TRBD2, 6 bases. Per the germline V gene, CDR1 is SGHRS and CDR2 is YFSETQ. This CDR3 region has 14 residues. V lost 0 bases and J lost 5, with 12 bases in between. The full variable domain, rest sourced from reference TRBV5-1 and TRBJ2-7, is KAGVTQTPRYLIKTRGQQVTLSCSPISGHRSVSWYQQTPGQGLQFLFEYFSETQRNKGNFPGRFSGRQFSNSRSEMNVSTLELGDSALYLCASSLGTIGDEQYFGPGTRLTVT.